This T cell receptor beta chain derives from a study of T cell repertoires in cytomegalovirus infection. Trimming removed 6 bases at V and 1 base at J, with 12 bases between. From germline, CDR1 is SGHVS and CDR2 FNYEAQ. The CDR3 is 14 amino acids. This clonotype was seen only a few times. Its specificity is not known. TCRdb independently ran MiXCR on the reads; one entry per CDR3 protein. The sample has approximately 730,000 distinct CDR3 sequences; 25% to 30% are singletons. This sequence joins TRBV7-6 and TRBJ2-5, with D possibly being TRBD2 (6 bases). Sequencing used cultured CD8+ T cells from PBMCs, obtained from culture after CMV antigen stimulation. This clonotype was sampled from a human donor in good health (CMV status not recorded). Some clones in this sample may be carry-over from other donors' samples. CDR3 coding DNA: TGTGCCAGCAGTGGTGGGGGGTTCCAAGAGACCCAGTACTTC. This sequence encodes CASSGGGFQETQYF.